This T cell receptor beta chain was found in a study of T-cell reconstitution after alpha-beta-depleted transplantation in children. This clonotype was observed at least ten times. Its antigen is currently unknown. Study-wide points: T-cell counts and diversity at one year post-transplant came mainly from newly produced T cells.

Unique molecular identifiers were used in preparing the TCRbeta library. TCRdb reanalysed the PCR reads using MiXCR and keeps one entry per CDR3 protein. The sample shows 500,000 to 750,000 distinct CDR3 sequences, roughly 13% of them seen only once. Trimming took 3 bases from V and 7 from J, leaving 10 bases between them. The CDR3 runs 13 residues. In germline, CDR1 is SEHNR, CDR2 FQNEAQ (reference sequence). The sequence was obtained from a male patient between 5 and 17 years old who had a stem cell transplant for acute myeloid leukemia, so the T cells may come from the graft donor. The chain carries TRBV7-9 and TRBJ2-1; D is possibly TRBD2 (5 bases). The sequenced sample was PBMCs, mostly from graft donor cells, obtained 360 days after TCRalphabeta/CD19-depleted stem cell transplant. The CDR3 region has the DNA TGTGCCAGCAGCTTCCCGGGGTCGAATGAGCAGTTCTTC. Translating it yields CASSFPGSNEQFF.